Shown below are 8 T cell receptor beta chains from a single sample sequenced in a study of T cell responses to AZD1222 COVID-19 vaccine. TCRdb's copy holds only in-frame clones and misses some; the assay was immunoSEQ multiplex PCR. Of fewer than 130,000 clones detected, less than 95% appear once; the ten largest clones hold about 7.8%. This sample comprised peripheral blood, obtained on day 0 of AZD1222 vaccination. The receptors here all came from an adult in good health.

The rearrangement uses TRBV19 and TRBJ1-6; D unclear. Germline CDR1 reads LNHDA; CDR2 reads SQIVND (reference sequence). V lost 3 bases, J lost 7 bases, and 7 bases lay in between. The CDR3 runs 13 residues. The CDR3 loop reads CASSINGNSPLHF. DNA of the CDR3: TGTGCCAGTAGTATTAACGGAAATTCACCCCTCCACTTT.

This CDR3 reads CASSFEGARSYGYTF. The CDR3 coding sequence is TGTGCCAGCAGCTTTGAGGGGGCGCGGTCCTATGGCTACACCTTC. The chain combines TRBV5-6 with TRBJ1-2; TRBD1 agrees at 7 bases. V shed 2 bases and J 4 bases; nucleotides not matched to a gene: 8. CDR3 length: 15 residues. Germline lookup yields CDR1 SGHDT and CDR2 YYEEEE.

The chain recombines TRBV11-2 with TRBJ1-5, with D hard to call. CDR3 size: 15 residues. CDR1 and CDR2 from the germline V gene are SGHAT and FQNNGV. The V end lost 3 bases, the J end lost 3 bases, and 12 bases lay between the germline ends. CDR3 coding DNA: TGTGCCAGCAGCTTGACGGACTCCTACAATCAGCCCCAGCATTTT. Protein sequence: CASSLTDSYNQPQHF.

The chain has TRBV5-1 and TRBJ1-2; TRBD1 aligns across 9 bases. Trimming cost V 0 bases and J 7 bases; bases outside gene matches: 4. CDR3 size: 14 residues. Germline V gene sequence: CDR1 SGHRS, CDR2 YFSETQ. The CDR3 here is CASSLGGQGSGYTF. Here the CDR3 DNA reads TGCGCCAGCAGCTTGGGGGGACAGGGAAGTGGCTACACCTTC.

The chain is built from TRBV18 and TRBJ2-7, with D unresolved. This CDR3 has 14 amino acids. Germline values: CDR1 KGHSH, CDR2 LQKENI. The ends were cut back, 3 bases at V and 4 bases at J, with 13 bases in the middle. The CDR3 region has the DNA TGTGCCAGCTCACCTCCCGACCGCTCGTACGAGCAGTACTTC. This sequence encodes CASSPPDRSYEQYF.

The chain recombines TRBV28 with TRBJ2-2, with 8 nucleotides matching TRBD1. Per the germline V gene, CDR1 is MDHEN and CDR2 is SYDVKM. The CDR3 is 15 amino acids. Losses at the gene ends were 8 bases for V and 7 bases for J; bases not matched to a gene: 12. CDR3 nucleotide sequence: TGTGCCAGCGCCCTTCCAGGGGGCGCCTTCGGGGAGCTGTTTTTT. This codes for CASALPGGAFGELFF.

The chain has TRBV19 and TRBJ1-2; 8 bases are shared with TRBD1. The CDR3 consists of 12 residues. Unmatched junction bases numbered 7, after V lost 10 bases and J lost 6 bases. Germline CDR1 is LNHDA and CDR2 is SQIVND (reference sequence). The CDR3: CATPDRDHGYTF. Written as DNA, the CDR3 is TGTGCCACCCCGGACAGGGACCATGGCTACACCTTC.

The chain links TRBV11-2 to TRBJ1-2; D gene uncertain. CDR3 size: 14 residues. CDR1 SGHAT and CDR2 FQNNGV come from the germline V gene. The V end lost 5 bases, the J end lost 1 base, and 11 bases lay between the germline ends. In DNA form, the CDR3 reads TGTGCCAGCAGCCCATCCCCGCTTAACTATGGCTACACCTTC. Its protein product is CASSPSPLNYGYTF.